The 18 T cell receptor beta chains reported below all come from one sample, sequenced in a study of blood T cell repertoires in COVID-19. Libraries were prepared by immunoSEQ multiplex PCR; TCRdb keeps only in-frame clonotypes and omits some of them. Of around 220,000 clones listed, approximately 90% are singletons. Input material: PBMCs or T cells enriched from blood (not recorded which). Receptor source: a woman between 18 and 30 years old who had recovered from COVID-19.

The CDR3 sequence is CATTFGTGGPRGTDTQYF. Here the CDR3 DNA reads TGTGCCACTACCTTCGGGACAGGGGGCCCGAGAGGCACAGATACGCAGTATTTT. The V and J genes are TRBV24-1 and TRBJ2-3, with 12 bases matching TRBD1. After removal of 10 bases from V and 1 base from J, the junction contained 14 bases not matched to a gene. The CDR3 totals 18 residues. From germline, CDR1 is KGHDR and CDR2 SFDVKD.

The J gene is TRBJ1-3, the V gene TRBV4-3, with D tentatively TRBD1 (6 bases). Deletions cut 0 bases from V and 2 bases from J, with 11 bases between. This CDR3 comprises 16 residues. Germline V gene data show CDR1 as LGHNA and CDR2 as YSLEER. CDR3 residues: CASSQDPRGAGNTIYF. As DNA, the CDR3 is TGCGCCAGCAGCCAAGACCCCAGGGGTGCTGGAAACACCATATATTTT.

In its sample, this clone was seen once. This chain uses TRBV6-5 with TRBJ2-7, with D perhaps TRBD2 (5 bases). The ends were cut back, 3 bases at V and 7 bases at J, with 10 bases in the middle. Germline V lookup: CDR1 MNHEY, CDR2 SVGAGI. This CDR3 has 12 amino acids. The CDR3 sequence: CASSYTPGEQYF. CDR3 in DNA: TGTGCCAGCAGTTATACGCCGGGGGAGCAGTACTTC.

This chain connects TRBV3-1 (or the pseudogene TRBV3-2) to TRBJ2-3; 7 bases are a match to TRBD1. V was pared by 5 bases and J by 0 bases, with 5 bases of the junction left unmatched. This CDR3 has 15 amino acids. Per the germline V gene, CDR1 is LGHDT and CDR2 is YNNKEL (reference sequence). CDR3 nucleotide sequence: TGTGCCAGCAGCGCCGGGACAGCTAGCACAGATACGCAGTATTTT. Its protein is CASSAGTASTDTQYF.

The chain joins TRBV5-6 to TRBJ1-2; D uncertain. Deletions cut 0 bases from V and 2 bases from J, with 14 bases between. CDR3 length: 16 residues. The V gene's germline CDR1 is SGHDT and CDR2 YYEEEE. The CDR3 coding sequence is TGTGCCAGCAGCTTGGGGGTTGGAGAACCAAACTATGGCTACACCTTC. It yields the protein CASSLGVGEPNYGYTF.

V usage is TRBV7-6 and J usage is TRBJ2-1; TRBD2 matches 13 bases. CDR3 length: 18 amino acids. The junction had 10 bases not matched to a gene; V was cut back by 6 bases and J by 2 bases. The germline gives CDR1 SGHVS, CDR2 FNYEAQ. In nucleotides, the CDR3 is TGTGCCAGCAGTCCATGGTCAACTAGCGGGGGGGCCTACAATGAGCAGTTCTTC. This codes for CASSPWSTSGGAYNEQFF.

The chain joins TRBV19 to TRBJ1-1, with TRBD1 as a possible D gene (5 bases). The germline V and J ends were trimmed by 1 base and 3 bases, with 6 bases remaining between them. Germline CDR1 is LNHDA and CDR2 is SQIVND (reference sequence). CDR3 length: 13 residues. The DNA of the CDR3 is TGTGCCAGTAGTATAGCGGGGGACACTGAAGCTTTCTTT. This gives the protein CASSIAGDTEAFF.

V and J are TRBV19 and TRBJ1-1, with 9 bases matching TRBD1. V lost 6 bases, J lost 11 bases, and 7 bases stayed unmatched. The germline gives CDR1 LNHDA, CDR2 SQIVND (reference sequence). The CDR3 length is 12 residues. The CDR3 is CASSVGQGGAFF. The CDR3 region has the DNA TGTGCCAGTAGCGTGGGACAGGGCGGGGCTTTCTTT.

The chain joins TRBV13 to TRBJ1-2, with 7 positions matching TRBD1. Germline assignment: CDR1 PRHDT and CDR2 FYEKMQ (reference sequence). This CDR3 spans 14 amino acids. V gave up 5 bases and J gave up 2 bases; unmatched junction bases: 5. The CDR3: CASSRRGANYGYTF. For the CDR3, the DNA is TGTGCCAGCAGCCGCAGGGGGGCAAACTATGGCTACACCTTC.

This clone was picked up a small number of times. The rearrangement links TRBV19 to TRBJ1-3; D unresolved. The CDR3 is 15 amino acids. V was trimmed by 5 bases and J by 0 bases, leaving 11 bases between them. Per the germline V gene, CDR1 is LNHDA and CDR2 is SQIVND (reference sequence). CDR3 in DNA: TGTGCCAGTAGTCTCCGACGGGACTCTGGAAACACCATATATTTT. Translating it yields CASSLRRDSGNTIYF.

The rearrangement uses TRBV3-1 (or the pseudogene TRBV3-2) and TRBJ2-5; tentatively, D is TRBD2 (5 bases). The CDR3 is 14 amino acids. Between the trimmed V and J ends, which lost 1 base and 0 bases, there was a span of 6 bases. Germline CDR1 reads LGHDT; CDR2 reads YNNKEL (reference sequence). DNA of the CDR3: TGTGCCAGCAGCCAAGCGGGGTACCAAGAGACCCAGTACTTC. As protein: CASSQAGYQETQYF.

The chain links TRBV7-9 to TRBJ1-6; 7 nucleotides line up with TRBD1. There are 15 residues in the CDR3. Trimming took 6 bases from V and 8 from J; bases not matched to a gene: 10. Germline V gives CDR1 SEHNR, CDR2 FQNEAQ (reference sequence). CDR3 loop: CASRQGTKKDSPLHF. CDR3 coding DNA: TGTGCCAGCAGACAGGGGACAAAAAAGGATTCACCCCTCCACTTT. Full variable domain (rest looked up from reference TRBV7-9 and TRBJ1-6): DTGVSQNPRHKITKRGQNVTFRCDPISEHNRLYWYRQTLGQGPEFLTYFQNEAQLEKSRLLSDRFSAERPKGSFSTLEIQRTEQGDSAMYLCASRQGTKKDSPLHFGNGTRLTVT.

This rearrangement joins TRBV14 to TRBJ1-6, with D perhaps matching TRBD1 (6 bases). Germline V CDR1 and CDR2: SGHDN, FVKESK. There are 13 residues in the CDR3. V shed 6 bases and J shed 8 bases, with 11 bases lying between them. CDR3 sequence reads: CASREDSYSPLHF. The CDR3 nucleotides are TGTGCCAGCAGAGAGGACAGCTATTCACCCCTCCACTTT.

The chain has TRBV15 and TRBJ1-5; D remains ambiguous. Germline V gives CDR1 LNHNV, CDR2 YYDKDF (reference sequence). The V end lost 1 base, the J end lost 5 bases, and 6 bases lay between the germline ends. This CDR3 has 13 residues. The CDR3 sequence is CATSRVGDQPQHF. CDR3 in DNA: TGTGCCACCAGCAGAGTCGGAGATCAGCCCCAGCATTTT.

The chain links TRBV6-2 or TRBV6-3 to TRBJ2-7; D remains ambiguous. The CDR3 totals 12 residues. Germline CDR1 is MNHEY and CDR2 is SVGEGT. V lost 2 bases to trimming and J lost 4 bases, with 6 bases between them. The DNA for the CDR3 is TGTGCCAGCAGTTACAGCGTGTACGAGCAGTACTTC. It encodes CASSYSVYEQYF.

The chain joins TRBV7-2 to TRBJ2-2, with 11 bases identical to TRBD2. Unmatched junction bases numbered 4, after V lost 4 bases and J lost 3 bases. The germline gives CDR1 SGHTA, CDR2 FQGNSA. The length of the CDR3 is 16 residues. The CDR3 nucleotides read TGTGCCAGCAGCTCCGGGACTAGCGGTTACACCGGGGAGCTGTTTTTT. Translating gives CASSSGTSGYTGELFF.

The chain couples TRBV7-2 to TRBJ2-1; D not certain. CDR3 length: 13 amino acids. Germline lookup yields CDR1 SGHTA and CDR2 FQGNSA. The V gene lost 5 bases and the J gene lost 8 bases, with 13 bases spanning the gap. The CDR3 here is CASSQGRSDEQFF. The CDR3, as DNA: TGTGCCAGCAGCCAAGGAAGGAGCGATGAGCAGTTCTTC. Full variable domain (rest looked up from reference TRBV7-2 and TRBJ2-1): GAGVSQSPSNKVTEKGKDVELRCDPISGHTALYWYRQSLGQGLEFLIYFQGNSAPDKSGLPSDRFSAERTGGSVSTLTIQRTQQEDSAVYLCASSQGRSDEQFFGPGTRLTVL.

Concerning this clone itself: Other DNA sequences from this sample encode an identical CDR3 as well. The J gene is TRBJ1-2, the V gene TRBV25-1; maybe TRBD1 (5 bases). The CDR3 spans 13 residues. CDR1 is MGHDK, CDR2 SYGVNS, per germline. Trimming left V 1 base short and J 8 bases short, with 11 bases between. The CDR3 is CASSELQGRGYTF. In DNA, the CDR3 is TGTGCCAGCAGTGAATTGCAGGGCCGAGGCTACACCTTC.